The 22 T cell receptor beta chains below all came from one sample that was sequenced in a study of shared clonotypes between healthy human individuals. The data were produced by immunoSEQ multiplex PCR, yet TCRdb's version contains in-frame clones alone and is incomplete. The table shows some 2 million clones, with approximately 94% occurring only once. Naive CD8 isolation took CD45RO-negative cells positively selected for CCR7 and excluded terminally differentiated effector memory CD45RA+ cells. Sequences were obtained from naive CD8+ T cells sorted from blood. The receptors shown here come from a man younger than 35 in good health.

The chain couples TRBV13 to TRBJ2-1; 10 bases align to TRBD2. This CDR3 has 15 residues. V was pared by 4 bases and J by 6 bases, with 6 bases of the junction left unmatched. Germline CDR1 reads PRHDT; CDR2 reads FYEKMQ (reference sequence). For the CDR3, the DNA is TGTGCCAGCAGCTCTCTAGCGGGAGACCCCAATGAGCAGTTCTTC. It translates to CASSSLAGDPNEQFF.

The CDR3 DNA is TGTGCCAGCAGTGAAACGGCTAGCTTGAACACCGGGGAGCTGTTTTTT. As protein: CASSETASLNTGELFF. This chain connects TRBV2 to TRBJ2-2; a weak D match, TRBD2 (5 bases). Germline V gene lookup returns CDR1 SNHLY and CDR2 FYNNEI. Trimming took off 2 bases at V and 1 base at J, with 11 bases between the two ends. The CDR3 contains 16 residues.

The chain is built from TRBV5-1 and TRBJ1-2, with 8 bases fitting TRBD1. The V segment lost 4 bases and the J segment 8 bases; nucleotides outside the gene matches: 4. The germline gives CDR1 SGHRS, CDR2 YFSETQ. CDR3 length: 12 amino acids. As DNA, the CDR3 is TGCGCCAGCAGCCCGGACAGGGAAGGCTACACCTTC. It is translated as CASSPDREGYTF. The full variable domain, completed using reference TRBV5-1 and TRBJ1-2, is KAGVTQTPRYLIKTRGQQVTLSCSPISGHRSVSWYQQTPGQGLQFLFEYFSETQRNKGNFPGRFSGRQFSNSRSEMNVSTLELGDSALYLCASSPDREGYTFGSGTRLTVV.

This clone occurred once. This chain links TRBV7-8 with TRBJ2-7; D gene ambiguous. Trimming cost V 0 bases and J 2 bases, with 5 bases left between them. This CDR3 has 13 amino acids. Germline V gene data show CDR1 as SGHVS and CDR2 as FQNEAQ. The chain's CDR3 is CASSLAAPYEQYF. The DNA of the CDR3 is TGTGCCAGCAGCTTAGCGGCTCCCTACGAGCAGTACTTC.

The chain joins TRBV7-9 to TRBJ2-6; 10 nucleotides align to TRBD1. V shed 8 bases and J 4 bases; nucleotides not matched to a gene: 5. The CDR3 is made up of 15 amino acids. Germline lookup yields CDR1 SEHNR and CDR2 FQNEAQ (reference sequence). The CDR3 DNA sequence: TGTGCCAGCCGGGACAGGGGTGCGGGGGCCAACGTCCTGACTTTC. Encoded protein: CASRDRGAGANVLTF.

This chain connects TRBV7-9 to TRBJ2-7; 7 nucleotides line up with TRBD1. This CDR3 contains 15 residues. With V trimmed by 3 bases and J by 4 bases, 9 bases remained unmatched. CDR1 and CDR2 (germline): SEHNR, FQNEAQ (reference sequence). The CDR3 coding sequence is TGTGCCAGCAGCTTTGCATTACAGGGGAGTTACGAGCAGTACTTC. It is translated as CASSFALQGSYEQYF.

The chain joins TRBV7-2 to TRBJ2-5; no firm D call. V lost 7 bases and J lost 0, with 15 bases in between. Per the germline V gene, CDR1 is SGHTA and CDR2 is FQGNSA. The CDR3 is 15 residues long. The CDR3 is CASNSPSPYQETQYF. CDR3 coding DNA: TGTGCCAGCAACTCGCCCTCCCCGTACCAAGAGACCCAGTACTTC.

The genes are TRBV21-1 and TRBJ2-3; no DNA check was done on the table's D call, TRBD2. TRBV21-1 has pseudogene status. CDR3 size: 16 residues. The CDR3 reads CASSIFSSGTADTQYF. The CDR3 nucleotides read TGTGCCAGCAGCATTTTTTCTAGCGGGACGGCAGATACGCAGTATTTT.

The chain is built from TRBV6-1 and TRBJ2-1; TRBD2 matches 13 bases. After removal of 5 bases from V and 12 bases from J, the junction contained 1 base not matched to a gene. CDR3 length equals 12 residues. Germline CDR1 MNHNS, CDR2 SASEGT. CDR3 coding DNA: TGTGCCAGCAGTAGACTAGCGGGAGGGCAGTTCTTC. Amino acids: CASSRLAGGQFF.

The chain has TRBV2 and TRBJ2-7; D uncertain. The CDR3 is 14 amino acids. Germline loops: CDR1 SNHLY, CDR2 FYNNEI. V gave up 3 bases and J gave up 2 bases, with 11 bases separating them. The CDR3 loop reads CASSEFGIPYEQYF. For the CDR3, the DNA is TGTGCCAGCAGTGAGTTTGGGATACCCTACGAGCAGTACTTC.

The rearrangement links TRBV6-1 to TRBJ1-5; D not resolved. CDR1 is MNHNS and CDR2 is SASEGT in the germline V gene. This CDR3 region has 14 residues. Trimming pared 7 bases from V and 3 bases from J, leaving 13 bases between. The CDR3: CASKLGIPNQPQHF. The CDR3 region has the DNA TGTGCCAGCAAGCTGGGTATCCCCAATCAGCCCCAGCATTTT.

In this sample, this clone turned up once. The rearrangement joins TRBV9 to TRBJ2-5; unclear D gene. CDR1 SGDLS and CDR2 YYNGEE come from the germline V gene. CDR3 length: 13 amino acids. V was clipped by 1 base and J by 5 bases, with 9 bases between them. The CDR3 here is CASSVRDYETQYF. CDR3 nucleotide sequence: TGTGCCAGCAGCGTACGAGATTATGAGACCCAGTACTTC.

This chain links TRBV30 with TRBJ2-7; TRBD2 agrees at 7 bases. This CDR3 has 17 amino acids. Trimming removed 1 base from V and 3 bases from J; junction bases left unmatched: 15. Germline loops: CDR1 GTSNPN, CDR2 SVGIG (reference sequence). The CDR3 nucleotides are TGTGCCTGGAGTGCCCCCCCGGAGGGTGGGGGGGACTACGAGCAGTACTTC. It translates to CAWSAPPEGGGDYEQYF.

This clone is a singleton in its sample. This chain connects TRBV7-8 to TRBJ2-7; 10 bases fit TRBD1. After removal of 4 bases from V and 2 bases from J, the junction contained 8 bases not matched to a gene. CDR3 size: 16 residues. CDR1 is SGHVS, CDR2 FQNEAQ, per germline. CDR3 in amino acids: CASSWSGQGSPYEQYF. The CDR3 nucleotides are TGTGCCAGCAGCTGGTCGGGACAGGGGTCTCCCTACGAGCAGTACTTC. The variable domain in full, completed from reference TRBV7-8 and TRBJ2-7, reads GAGVSQSPRYKVAKRGQDVALRCDPISGHVSLFWYQQALGQGPEFLTYFQNEAQLDKSGLPSDRFFAERPEGSVSTLKIQRTQQEDSAVYLCASSWSGQGSPYEQYFGPGTRLTVT.

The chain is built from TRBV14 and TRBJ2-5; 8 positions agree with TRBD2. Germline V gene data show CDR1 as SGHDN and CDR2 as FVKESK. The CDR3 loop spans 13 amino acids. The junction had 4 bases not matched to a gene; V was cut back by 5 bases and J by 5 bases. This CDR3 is CASSARGGETQYF. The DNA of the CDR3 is TGTGCCAGCAGCGCCCGGGGGGGCGAGACCCAGTACTTC.

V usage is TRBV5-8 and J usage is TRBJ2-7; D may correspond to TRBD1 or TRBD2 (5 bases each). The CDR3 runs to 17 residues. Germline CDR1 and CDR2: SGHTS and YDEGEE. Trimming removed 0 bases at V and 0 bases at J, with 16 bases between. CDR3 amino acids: CASSLGLEEGYSYEQYF. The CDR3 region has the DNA TGTGCCAGCAGCTTGGGGCTTGAAGAGGGGTACTCCTACGAGCAGTACTTC.

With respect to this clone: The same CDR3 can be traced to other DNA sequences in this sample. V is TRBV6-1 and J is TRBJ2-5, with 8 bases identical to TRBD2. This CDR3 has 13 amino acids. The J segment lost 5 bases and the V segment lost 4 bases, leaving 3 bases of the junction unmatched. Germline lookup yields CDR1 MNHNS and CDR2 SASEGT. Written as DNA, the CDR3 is TGTGCCAGCAGTGGTCTAGCGGGTGAGACCCAGTACTTC. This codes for CASSGLAGETQYF.

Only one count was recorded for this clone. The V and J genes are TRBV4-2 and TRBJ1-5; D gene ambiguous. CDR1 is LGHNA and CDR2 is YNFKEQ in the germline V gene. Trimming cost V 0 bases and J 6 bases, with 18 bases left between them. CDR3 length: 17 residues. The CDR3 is CASSQDFPATPGQPQHF. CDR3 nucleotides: TGTGCCAGCAGCCAAGATTTCCCAGCGACCCCCGGTCAGCCCCAGCATTTT.

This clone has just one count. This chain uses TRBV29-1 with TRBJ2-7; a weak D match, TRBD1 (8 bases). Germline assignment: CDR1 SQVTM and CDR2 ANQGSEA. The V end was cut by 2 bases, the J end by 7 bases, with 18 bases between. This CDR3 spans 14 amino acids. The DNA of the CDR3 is TGCAGCGTTGAACGAGGGCTACAGGGGGGGGAGCAGTACTTC. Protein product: CSVERGLQGGEQYF.

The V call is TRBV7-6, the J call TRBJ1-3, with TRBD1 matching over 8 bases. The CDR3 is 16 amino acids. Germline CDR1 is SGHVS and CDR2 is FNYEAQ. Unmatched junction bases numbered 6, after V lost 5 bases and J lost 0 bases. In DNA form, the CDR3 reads TGTGCCAGCAGCGAGGACAGGGCATTCTCTGGAAACACCATATATTTT. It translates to CASSEDRAFSGNTIYF.

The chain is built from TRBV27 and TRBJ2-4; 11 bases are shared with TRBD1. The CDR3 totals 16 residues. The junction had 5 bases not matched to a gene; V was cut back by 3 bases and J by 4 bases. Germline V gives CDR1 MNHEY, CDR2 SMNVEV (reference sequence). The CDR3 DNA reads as TGTGCCAGCAGTTTTGGACAGGGGGCCGGGAAAAACATTCAGTACTTC. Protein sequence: CASSFGQGAGKNIQYF.

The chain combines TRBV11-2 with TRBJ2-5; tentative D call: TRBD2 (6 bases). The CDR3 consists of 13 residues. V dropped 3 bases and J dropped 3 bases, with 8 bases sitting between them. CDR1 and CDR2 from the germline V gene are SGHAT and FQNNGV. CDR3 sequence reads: CASSFPGEETQYF. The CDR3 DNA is TGTGCCAGCAGCTTCCCGGGGGAAGAGACCCAGTACTTC.